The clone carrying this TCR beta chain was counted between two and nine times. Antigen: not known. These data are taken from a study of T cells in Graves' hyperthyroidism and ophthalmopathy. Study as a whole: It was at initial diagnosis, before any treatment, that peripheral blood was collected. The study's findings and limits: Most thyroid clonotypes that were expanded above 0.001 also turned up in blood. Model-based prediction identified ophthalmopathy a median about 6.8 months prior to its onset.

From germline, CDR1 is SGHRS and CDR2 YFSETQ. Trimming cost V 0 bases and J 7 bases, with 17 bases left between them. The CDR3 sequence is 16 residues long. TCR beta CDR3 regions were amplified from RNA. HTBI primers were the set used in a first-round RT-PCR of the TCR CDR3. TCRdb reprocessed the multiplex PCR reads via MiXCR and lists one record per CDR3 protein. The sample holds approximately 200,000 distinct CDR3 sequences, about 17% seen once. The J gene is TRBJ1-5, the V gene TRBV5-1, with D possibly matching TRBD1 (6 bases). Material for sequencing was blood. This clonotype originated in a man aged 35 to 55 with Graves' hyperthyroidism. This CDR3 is CASSLGDYQGGQPQHF. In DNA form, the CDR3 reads TGCGCCAGCAGCTTGGGGGACTACCAAGGGGGACAGCCCCAGCATTTT.